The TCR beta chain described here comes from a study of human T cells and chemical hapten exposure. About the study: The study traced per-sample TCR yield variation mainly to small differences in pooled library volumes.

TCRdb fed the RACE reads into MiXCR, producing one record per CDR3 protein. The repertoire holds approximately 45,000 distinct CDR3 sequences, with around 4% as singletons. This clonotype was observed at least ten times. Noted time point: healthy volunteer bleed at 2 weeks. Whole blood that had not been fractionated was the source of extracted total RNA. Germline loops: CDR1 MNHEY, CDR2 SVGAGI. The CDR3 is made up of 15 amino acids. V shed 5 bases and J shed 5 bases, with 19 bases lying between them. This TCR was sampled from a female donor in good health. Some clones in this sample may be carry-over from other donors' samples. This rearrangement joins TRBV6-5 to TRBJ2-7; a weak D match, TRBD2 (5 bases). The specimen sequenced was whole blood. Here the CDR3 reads CASSRSLAGVHEQYF. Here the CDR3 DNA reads TGTGCCAGCAGTCGTAGTTTGGCCGGGGTTCACGAGCAGTACTTC.